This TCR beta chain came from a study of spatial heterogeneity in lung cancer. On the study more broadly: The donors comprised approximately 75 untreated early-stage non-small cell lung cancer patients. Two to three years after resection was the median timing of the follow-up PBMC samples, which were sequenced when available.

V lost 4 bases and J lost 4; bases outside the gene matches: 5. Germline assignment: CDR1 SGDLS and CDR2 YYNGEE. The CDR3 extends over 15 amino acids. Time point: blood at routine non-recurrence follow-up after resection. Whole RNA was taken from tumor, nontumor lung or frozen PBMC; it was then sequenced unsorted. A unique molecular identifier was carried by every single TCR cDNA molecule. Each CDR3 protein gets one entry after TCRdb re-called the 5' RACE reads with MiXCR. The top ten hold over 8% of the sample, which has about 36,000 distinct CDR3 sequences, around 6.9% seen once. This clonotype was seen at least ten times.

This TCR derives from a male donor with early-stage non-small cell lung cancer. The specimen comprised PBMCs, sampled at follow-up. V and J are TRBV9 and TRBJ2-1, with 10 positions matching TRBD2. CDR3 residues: CASSPGLAAYNEQFF. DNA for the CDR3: TGTGCCAGCAGCCCCGGACTAGCGGCTTACAATGAGCAGTTCTTC.